The clone carrying this T cell receptor beta chain was seen only a few times. Amplification from RNA transcripts yielded the TCR beta CDR3 regions. First-round RT-PCR with HTBI primers preceded a second-round multiplex PCR. TCRdb reprocessed the multiplex PCR reads with MiXCR, giving one entry per CDR3 protein. The sample lists about 550,000 distinct CDR3 sequences; under 40% were seen once. V was pared by 1 base and J by 6 bases, with 13 bases between. There are 14 residues in the CDR3. Germline CDR1 GTSNPN, CDR2 SVGIG (reference sequence). This sample is part of a study of Graves' ophthalmopathy and Graves' hyperthyroidism. Other autoimmune disease, uncontrolled infection, pregnancy and lactation led to exclusion.

The source of this sequence is an adult man with Graves' hyperthyroidism. The chain has TRBV30 and TRBJ1-5; D perhaps matches TRBD1 (5 bases). What was sequenced was peripheral blood or thyroid tissue (not recorded which). CDR3 sequence reads: CAWSEGQFSQPQHF. For the CDR3, the DNA is TGTGCCTGGAGTGAGGGGCAGTTCAGTCAGCCCCAGCATTTT.